This T cell receptor beta chain emerged from a study of blood T cells in healthy people across ages. This CDR3 is built from 12 residues. CDR1 is MGHDK, CDR2 SYGVNS, per germline. Study-wide findings and caveats: Naive and antigen-experienced cells could not be conclusively compared, given unsorted PBMCs.

This clonotype was seen a single time. Its antigen remains unknown. At one boundary the junction diverges from the germline segment, which might be a read error. Alongside a J-beta primer mix, a sample-barcoded 5' primer served in a second PCR lasting about 6 to 12 cycles. TCRdb reprocessed the 5' RACE reads via MiXCR and lists one record per CDR3 protein. The data hold about 1.4 million distinct CDR3 sequences, with roughly 60% observed a single time. Each donor supplied around 9.9 milliliters of peripheral blood. The source of this sequence is a man aged 18-30 years in good health. The rearrangement links TRBV25-1 to TRBJ2-3, with D unclear. Input material: blood. The CDR3 DNA sequence: TGTACCAGCAGTGAGCCGCTTAATACGCAGTATTTT. As protein: CTSSEPLNTQYF. Drawing the rest from reference TRBV25-1 and TRBJ2-3, the complete variable domain is EADIYQTPRYLVIGTGKKITLECSQTMGHDKMYWYQQDPGMELHLIHYSYGVNSTEKGDLSSESTVSRIRTEHFPLTLESARPSHTSQYLCTSSEPLNTQYFGPGTRLTVL.